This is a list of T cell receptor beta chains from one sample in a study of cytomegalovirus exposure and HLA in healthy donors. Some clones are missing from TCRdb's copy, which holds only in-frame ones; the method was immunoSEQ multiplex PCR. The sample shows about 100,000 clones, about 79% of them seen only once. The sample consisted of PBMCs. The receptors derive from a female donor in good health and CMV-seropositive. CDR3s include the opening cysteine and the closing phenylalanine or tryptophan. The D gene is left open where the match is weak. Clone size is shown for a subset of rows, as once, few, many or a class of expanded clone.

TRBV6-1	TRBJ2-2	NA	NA	TGTGCCAGCAGTTATTCTACCGGGGAGCTGTTTTTT	CASSYSTGELFF
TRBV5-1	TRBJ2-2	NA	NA	TGCGCCAGCAGCTTGACGGGACTCACCCCCGGCGGGGAGCTGTTTTTT	CASSLTGLTPGGELFF
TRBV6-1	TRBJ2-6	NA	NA	TGTGCCAGCAGTGTAATGCAGGGATCTGGGGCCAACGTCCTGACTTTC	CASSVMQGSGANVLTF
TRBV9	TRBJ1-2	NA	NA	TGTGCCAGCAGCGTAGTTTCTCGCGGGGCTAACTATGGCTACACCTTC	CASSVVSRGANYGYTF
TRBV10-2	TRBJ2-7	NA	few	TGCGCCAGCAGTGTTGGGAGATACTACGAGCAGTACTTC	CASSVGRYYEQYF
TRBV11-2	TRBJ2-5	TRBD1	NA	TGTGCCAGCAGCTCCACGGACAGGGCGCAAGAGACCCAGTACTTC	CASSSTDRAQETQYF
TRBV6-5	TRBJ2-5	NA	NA	TGTGCCAGCAGTTACCAACTGGGGCTCCAAGAGACCCAGTACTTC	CASSYQLGLQETQYF
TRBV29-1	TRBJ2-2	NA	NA	TGCAGCGTTGATTCAGGGTACACCGGGGAGCTGTTTTTT	CSVDSGYTGELFF
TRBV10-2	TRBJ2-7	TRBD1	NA	TGCGCCACCAATCCGGGACAGGGGGCGATCTACGAGCAGTACTTC	CATNPGQGAIYEQYF
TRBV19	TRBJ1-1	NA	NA	TGTGCCAGTATCCCCGACAGGTTGAACACTGAAGCTTTCTTT	CASIPDRLNTEAFF